A single sample is the source of the 14 T cell receptor beta chains below, sequenced in a study of T cells in Graves' hyperthyroidism and ophthalmopathy. Amplified TCR beta CDR3 regions came from RNA transcripts. A first-round RT-PCR of the TCR CDR3 used the HTBI primer set. TCRdb re-analysed the multiplex PCR reads in MiXCR, keeping a single row per CDR3 protein. Of more than 500,000 distinct CDR3 sequences listed, more than 45% are singletons. The source material was peripheral blood or thyroid tissue (not recorded which). The receptors were sampled from an adult woman with Graves' disease, either hyperthyroidism or ophthalmopathy (not recorded which).

The V and J genes are TRBV19 and TRBJ1-1, with D possibly being TRBD1 (6 bases). With 7 bases removed from V and 5 bases from J, the gap between germline ends came to 20 bases. Germline V gene sequence: CDR1 LNHDA, CDR2 SQIVND (reference sequence). This CDR3 is 15 amino acids long. The CDR3: CASTGGRGGVTEAFF. In nucleotides, the CDR3 is TGTGCCAGTACCGGGGGCCGAGGAGGGGTTACTGAAGCTTTCTTT.

This sequence joins TRBV20-1 and TRBJ1-1, with D hard to call. Trimming stripped 6 bases from V and 4 bases from J, with 15 bases between. CDR1 and CDR2 from the germline V gene are DFQATT and SNEGSKA (reference sequence). CDR3 length equals 13 residues. As DNA, the CDR3 is TGCAGTGCCTATATCCCCAGGAGCACTGAAGCTTTCTTT. This gives the protein CSAYIPRSTEAFF.

This clonotype was seen a single time. CDR3 residues: CASSRAGTGHEKLFF. The CDR3 nucleotides read TGTGCCAGCAGCCGAGCCGGGACAGGGCACGAAAAACTGTTTTTT. This chain uses TRBV10-3 with TRBJ1-4, with 9 positions matching TRBD1. V lost 10 bases to trimming and J lost 8 bases; unmatched junction nucleotides: 14. The CDR3 sequence is 15 residues long. CDR1 is ENHRY, CDR2 SYGVKD, per germline.

This clonotype was counted many times. This chain connects TRBV6-4 to TRBJ2-1; TRBD2 matches 7 bases. Germline V gene data show CDR1 as MRHNA and CDR2 as SNTAGT. This CDR3 is built from 15 residues. With 2 bases clipped from V and 7 bases from J, the junction kept 8 bases outside the gene matches. The CDR3 sequence is CASSDGAGSGNEQFF. The CDR3 DNA is TGTGCCAGCAGTGACGGAGCGGGGTCTGGGAATGAGCAGTTCTTC.

In this sample, this clonotype turned up many times. This chain links TRBV20-1 with TRBJ2-7; D unclear. The V gene's germline CDR1 is DFQATT and CDR2 SNEGSKA (reference sequence). The CDR3 spans 13 residues. Trimming removed 6 bases from V and 7 bases from J, with 19 bases in between. DNA of the CDR3: TGCAGTGCCCCAATATATTCCGGCCCTGAGCAGTACTTC. This encodes CSAPIYSGPEQYF.

This chain connects TRBV10-3 to TRBJ2-5, with unresolved D. Per germline, CDR1 ENHRY and CDR2 SYGVKD. This CDR3 region has 12 residues. V lost 8 bases to trimming and J lost 4 bases, with 11 bases between them. The CDR3 sequence: CAIGPGGETQYF. The CDR3 coding sequence is TGTGCCATCGGTCCAGGCGGAGAGACCCAGTACTTC.

This rearrangement joins TRBV10-1 to TRBJ1-3; D unclear. The germline V gene has CDR1 WNHNN and CDR2 SYGVQD (reference sequence). This CDR3 is 14 amino acids long. Trimming stripped 2 bases from V and 0 bases from J, with 5 bases between. DNA of the CDR3: TGCGCCAGCAGTGAGGCGGCCTCTGGAAACACCATATATTTT. Its translation is CASSEAASGNTIYF.

The chain links TRBV6-2 or TRBV6-3 to TRBJ2-5; TRBD1 matches 9 bases. With V trimmed by 4 bases and J by 5 bases, 17 bases remained unmatched. This CDR3 has 18 residues. Germline V CDR1 and CDR2: MNHEY, SVGEGT. The CDR3 region is CASSWPGQGNTEAETQYF. The DNA for the CDR3 is TGTGCCAGCAGTTGGCCGGGACAGGGAAACACTGAAGCTGAGACCCAGTACTTC.

This chain connects TRBV5-1 to TRBJ1-1; the D gene is possibly TRBD1 (6 bases). The CDR3 is made up of 14 amino acids. V was trimmed by 5 bases and J by 5 bases, leaving 16 bases between them. CDR1 is SGHRS, CDR2 YFSETQ, per germline. The CDR3 bases are TGCGCCAGCAGAACGGGGGCTGGTAGAACTGAAGCTTTCTTT. Protein sequence: CASRTGAGRTEAFF.

V is TRBV11-2 and J is TRBJ1-1, with D perhaps TRBD1 (6 bases). The length of the CDR3 is 12 residues. Trimming cost V 5 bases and J 9 bases, with 13 bases left between them. CDR1 SGHAT and CDR2 FQNNGV come from the germline V gene. The CDR3 spells CASSALRGKAFF. CDR3 in DNA: TGTGCCAGCAGCGCACTTAGGGGGAAAGCTTTCTTT.

This chain uses TRBV7-2 with TRBJ1-1; no clear D gene. The V end was cut by 2 bases, the J end by 0 bases, with 7 bases between. CDR3 length equals 14 residues. The germline gives CDR1 SGHTA, CDR2 FQGNSA. The CDR3 sequence: CASSLWRMNTEAFF. The DNA of the CDR3 is TGTGCCAGCAGCTTATGGCGGATGAACACTGAAGCTTTCTTT.

This clonotype showed up many times. The J gene is TRBJ1-6, the V gene TRBV6-1; possibly TRBD1 for D (5 bases). Germline V lookup: CDR1 MNHNS, CDR2 SASEGT. This CDR3 is 15 amino acids long. Trimming cost V 1 base and J 4 bases, with 8 bases left between them. The CDR3 nucleotides are TGTGCCAGCAGTGAAGGGGGACGGTATAATTCACCCCTCCACTTT. Translating gives CASSEGGRYNSPLHF.

The chain uses TRBV20-1 and TRBJ1-1; D unresolved. V lost 3 bases and J lost 4, with 9 bases in between. Germline V CDR1 and CDR2: DFQATT, SNEGSKA (reference sequence). The CDR3 spans 12 residues. CDR3 in DNA: TGCAGTGCTAGTGGTACAGTCACTGAAGCTTTCTTT. This translates into CSASGTVTEAFF.

This rearrangement joins TRBV7-2 to TRBJ2-5; D gene uncertain. Germline-derived CDR1 and CDR2 are SGHTA and FQGNSA. The ends were cut back, 3 bases at V and 2 bases at J, with 7 bases in the middle. The CDR3 is 13 residues long. The CDR3 DNA reads as TGTGCCAGCAGCTTCGACGGGCAAGAGACCCAGTACTTC. Translation: CASSFDGQETQYF.